This TCR beta chain was identified in a study of cytomegalovirus exposure and HLA in healthy donors. Overall study: Falling in the Caucasian-associated ancestry cluster were 80% to 85% of under 450 genotyped donors.

Study-wide points: The authors later found most CMV-associated TCR beta chains appeared HLA-restricted. When analyzed later, a missense DCLRE1C variant was found to be linked to TCR beta V- and J-gene trimming. CMV serostatus was the sole immune exposure information available.

The PCR used 60 Vbeta and 13 Jbeta primers. Here immunoSEQ multiplex PCR was the method, and the copy in TCRdb shows in-frame clones only, minus some. This repertoire shows around 92,000 clones, around 79% found once; its top ten account for 2.5% to 3.5%. The CDR3 runs to 14 residues. Germline CDR1 MNHEY, CDR2 SVGAGI. J lost 4 bases, V lost 2 bases, and 3 bases had no gene match. There are a few counts of this clone. Its specificity is unknown. J is TRBJ2-5 and V is TRBV6-5; TRBD1 aligns across 8 bases. The specimen sequenced was PBMCs. The TCR was taken from a female donor in good health and CMV-seropositive. The CDR3 reads CASSYGRGRETQYF. The CDR3 DNA sequence: TGTGCCAGCAGTTACGGCAGGGGGCGAGAGACCCAGTACTTC.